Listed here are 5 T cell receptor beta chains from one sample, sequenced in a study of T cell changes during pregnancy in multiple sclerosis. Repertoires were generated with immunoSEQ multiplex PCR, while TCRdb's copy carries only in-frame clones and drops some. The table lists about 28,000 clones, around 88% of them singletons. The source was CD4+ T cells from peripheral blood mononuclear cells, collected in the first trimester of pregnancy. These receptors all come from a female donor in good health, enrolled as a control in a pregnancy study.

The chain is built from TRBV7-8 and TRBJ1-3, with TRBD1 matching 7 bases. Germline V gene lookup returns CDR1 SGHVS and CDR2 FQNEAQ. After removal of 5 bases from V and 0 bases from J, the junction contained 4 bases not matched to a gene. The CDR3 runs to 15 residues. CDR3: CASSQDRTSGNTIYF. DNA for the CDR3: TGTGCCAGCAGCCAGGACAGGACCTCTGGAAACACCATATATTTT.

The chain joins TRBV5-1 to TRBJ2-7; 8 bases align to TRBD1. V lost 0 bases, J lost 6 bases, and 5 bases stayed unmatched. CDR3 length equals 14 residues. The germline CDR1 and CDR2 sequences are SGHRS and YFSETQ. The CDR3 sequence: CASSLGAGGGEQYF. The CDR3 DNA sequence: TGCGCCAGCAGCTTGGGGGCAGGGGGCGGCGAGCAGTACTTC.

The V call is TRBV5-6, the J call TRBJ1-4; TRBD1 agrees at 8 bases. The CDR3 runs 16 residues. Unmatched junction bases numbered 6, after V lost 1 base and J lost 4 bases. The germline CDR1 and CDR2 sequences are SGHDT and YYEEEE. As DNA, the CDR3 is TGTGCCAGCAGCTTGACGGGACAGGCCCTTAATGAAAAACTGTTTTTT. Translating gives CASSLTGQALNEKLFF.

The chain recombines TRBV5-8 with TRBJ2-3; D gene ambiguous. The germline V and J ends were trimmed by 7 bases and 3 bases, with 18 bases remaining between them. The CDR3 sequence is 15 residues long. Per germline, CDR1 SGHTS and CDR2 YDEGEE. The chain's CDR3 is CASAYDSSRTDTQYF. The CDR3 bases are TGTGCCAGCGCGTATGACTCGTCCCGGACAGATACGCAGTATTTT.

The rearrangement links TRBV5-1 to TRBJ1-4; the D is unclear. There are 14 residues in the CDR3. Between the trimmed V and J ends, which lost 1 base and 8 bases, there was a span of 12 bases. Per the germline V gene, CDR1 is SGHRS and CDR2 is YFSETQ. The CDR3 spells CASSLSSIHEKLFF. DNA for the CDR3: TGCGCCAGCAGCTTGTCGTCTATCCACGAAAAACTGTTTTTT.